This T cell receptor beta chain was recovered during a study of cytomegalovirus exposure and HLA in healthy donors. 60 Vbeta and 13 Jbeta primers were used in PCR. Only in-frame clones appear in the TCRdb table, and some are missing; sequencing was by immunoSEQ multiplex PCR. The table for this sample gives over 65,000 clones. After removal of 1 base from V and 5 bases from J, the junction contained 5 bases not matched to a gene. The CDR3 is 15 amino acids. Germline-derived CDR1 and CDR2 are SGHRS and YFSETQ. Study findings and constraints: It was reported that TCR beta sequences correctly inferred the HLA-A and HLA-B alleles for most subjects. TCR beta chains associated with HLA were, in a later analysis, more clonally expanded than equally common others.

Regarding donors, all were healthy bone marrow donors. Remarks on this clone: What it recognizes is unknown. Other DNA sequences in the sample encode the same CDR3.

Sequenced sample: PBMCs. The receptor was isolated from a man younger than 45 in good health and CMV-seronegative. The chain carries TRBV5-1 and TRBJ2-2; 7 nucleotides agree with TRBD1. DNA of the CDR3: TGCGCCAGCAGCTTGCGAACAGGGGTGACCGGGGAGCTGTTTTTT. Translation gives CASSLRTGVTGELFF.